This TCR beta chain was observed in a study of control samples from healthy donors and cancer patients. V was cut by 7 bases and J by 4 bases, with 10 bases left in between. Germline CDR1 MNHEY, CDR2 SVGAGI. The CDR3 loop spans 12 amino acids. Sequenced by immunoSEQ multiplex PCR; TCRdb stores in-frame clones only, minus some. The data show 90,000 to 110,000 clones, less than 95% seen once. This sequence joins TRBV6-5 and TRBJ1-1; D ambiguous. Sequenced sample: blood. The TCR comes from a human donor in good health. The donor label of this sample is uncertain. In DNA form, the CDR3 reads TGTGCCAGCATCAGTTTGGTCACTGAAGCTTTCTTT. It encodes CASISLVTEAFF.